This T cell receptor (beta chain) was profiled in a study of metastatic and nonmetastatic thyroid tumors. On the study more broadly: Thyroid patients, malignant and benign, had repertoires compared across blood and tumor or nodule tissue.

Thyroid surgery had not been preceded by any treatment in any patient. Judged by abundance, this clone is large. Its antigen is not known. General study results and limits: According to reports, the diversity of TCR beta was significantly higher in malignant thyroid tumors than in benign nodules, and this held in both blood and tumor samples.

Germline loops: CDR1 MNHEY, CDR2 SVGEGT. This CDR3 is built from 13 residues. Trimming removed 0 bases at V and 9 bases at J, with 11 bases between. TCRdb re-called clones from the PCR reads using MiXCR. This table holds about 2,900 clones, approximately 35% found once. Input material: tumor tissue. V and J are TRBV6-2 or TRBV6-3 and TRBJ1-1; D not resolved. This TCR was recovered from a female donor with papillary thyroid cancer or a benign thyroid nodule (not recorded which). Some clones in this sample may be carry-over from other donors' samples. The DNA of the CDR3 is TGTGCCAGCAGTTACTCAAATCTCAACCAAGCTTTCTTT. It specifies CASSYSNLNQAFF.